Listed here are 28 T cell receptor beta chains from one sample, sequenced in a study of T cells after yellow fever vaccination. TCRdb re-analysed the 5' RACE reads in MiXCR, keeping a single row per CDR3 protein. The data hold about 320,000 distinct CDR3 sequences, with 3.5% to 5% observed a single time. The sequenced sample was PBMCs, obtained 15 days after the yellow fever booster vaccination. The receptor source for this set is a young man who received the YFV17D yellow fever vaccine.

Ten or more counts support this clonotype. This chain uses TRBV4-1 with TRBJ1-6, with no clear D. Deletions cut 5 bases from V and 9 bases from J, with 14 bases between. CDR3 length: 14 residues. Germline V gene lookup returns CDR1 MGHRA and CDR2 YSYEKL. The DNA for the CDR3 is TGCGCCAGCAGCGGGTGGCAGGAGAGTTCACCCCTCCACTTT. Translated: CASSGWQESSPLHF.

This clonotype was seen ten or more times. The chain employs TRBV7-2 and TRBJ1-2; the match to TRBD1 covers 10 bases. There are 15 residues in the CDR3. The ends lost 6 bases at V and 4 bases at J; junction bases unmatched: 8. Germline V gives CDR1 SGHTA, CDR2 FQGNSA. CDR3 nucleotides: TGTGCCAGCAGTTCCGGGACAGGGGAGATCTATGGCTACACCTTC. Protein: CASSSGTGEIYGYTF.

This clonotype was detected ten times or more. This chain uses TRBV11-1 with TRBJ2-7; D is possibly TRBD2 (6 bases). V was clipped by 5 bases and J by 3 bases, with 17 bases between them. The CDR3 runs 15 residues. Germline CDR1 SGHAT, CDR2 FQDESV (reference sequence). The chain's CDR3 is CASSPSGGIFYEQYF. DNA for the CDR3: TGTGCCAGCAGCCCCTCTGGAGGGATTTTCTACGAGCAGTACTTC.

This clonotype was recorded at least ten times. The chain has TRBV20-1 and TRBJ2-1; 12 bases line up with TRBD1. Germline V gene data show CDR1 as DFQATT and CDR2 as SNEGSKA (reference sequence). J was trimmed by 7 bases and V by 0 bases; bases with no gene match: 7. The CDR3 contains 16 residues. CDR3 loop: CSARDPGQGASNEQFF. The CDR3 DNA is TGCAGTGCTAGAGATCCGGGACAGGGGGCATCAAATGAGCAGTTCTTC.

Concerning this clonotype: The junction shows a germline mismatch at one end, possibly a read error. This chain uses TRBV30 with TRBJ1-4; 10 bases map to TRBD1. This CDR3 is 14 amino acids long. Germline V gene sequence: CDR1 GTSNPN, CDR2 SVGIG (reference sequence). Here the CDR3 reads CAWSVGQGYEKLYF. The CDR3 DNA reads as TGTGCCTGGAGTGTGGGACAGGGGTATGAAAAACTGTATTTT.

This clonotype was seen repeatedly, ten times or more. This chain joins TRBV5-1 and TRBJ2-3; D is undetermined. This CDR3 is 13 amino acids long. CDR1 SGHRS and CDR2 YFSETQ come from the germline V gene. Trimming removed 0 bases from V and 6 bases from J, with 8 bases in between. CDR3 protein: CASSLAGIDTQYF. CDR3 DNA sequence: TGCGCCAGCAGCTTGGCCGGTATCGATACGCAGTATTTT.

This clonotype was recorded at least ten times. DNA of the CDR3: TGCGCCAGCAGCCTCAGGCCCCGAGAGCAGTACGTC. Translation gives CASSLRPREQYV. This chain uses TRBV4-3 with TRBJ2-7; no clear D. The germline V gene has CDR1 LGHNA and CDR2 YSLEER. Deletions cut 4 bases from V and 7 bases from J, with 11 bases between. The CDR3 runs to 12 residues.

This clonotype showed up many times. V gene TRBV27 combines with J gene TRBJ2-1; TRBD2 is a possible D gene (5 bases). The CDR3 extends over 15 amino acids. V lost 3 bases and J 8 bases, leaving 17 bases between the germline ends. The germline CDR1 and CDR2 sequences are MNHEY and SMNVEV (reference sequence). CDR3 DNA: TGTGCCAGCAGTTTCTGGCTAGCCGCAAAAGATGAGCAGTTCTTC. Translating it yields CASSFWLAAKDEQFF.

This chain joins TRBV27 and TRBJ1-4; no definite D call. This CDR3 has 12 amino acids. V lost 10 bases and J lost 7, with 13 bases in between. CDR1 and CDR2 from the germline V gene are MNHEY and SMNVEV (reference sequence). The CDR3 DNA is TGTGCCACCGGTCCAACGGGTGAAAAACTGTTTTTT. Translated: CATGPTGEKLFF.

V gene TRBV20-1 combines with J gene TRBJ2-1, with a possible D match to TRBD1 (6 bases). Germline loops: CDR1 DFQATT, CDR2 SNEGSKA (reference sequence). The CDR3 totals 16 residues. Trimming took off 0 bases at V and 4 bases at J, with 16 bases between the two ends. Written as DNA, the CDR3 is TGCAGTGCTAGAGAGCCGACAGGTCCTTATTACAATGAGCAGTTCTTC. Its protein product is CSAREPTGPYYNEQFF.

This clonotype has ten or more counts. Here the CDR3 DNA reads TGCGCCAGCAGCTTGGATGTAGCGGGGGGCTCCGAGCAGTACTTC. Translating gives CASSLDVAGGSEQYF. V and J are TRBV5-1 and TRBJ2-7, with 10 positions matching TRBD2. After removal of 0 bases from V and 6 bases from J, the junction contained 6 bases not matched to a gene. The CDR3 consists of 15 residues. The V gene's germline CDR1 is SGHRS and CDR2 YFSETQ.

The rearrangement links TRBV12-3 or TRBV12-4 to TRBJ1-1; tentative D call: TRBD1 (5 bases). Trimming took 4 bases from V and 1 from J, leaving 31 bases between them. The CDR3 has 21 amino acids. CDR3 sequence reads: CASSSPIPTGLTRGRNTEAFF. The CDR3 bases are TGTGCCAGCAGTTCGCCGATCCCCACTGGGTTAACTAGGGGACGGAACACTGAAGCTTTCTTT.

This clonotype was observed many times. The chain joins TRBV11-2 to TRBJ1-1; no reliable D call. Germline V gene lookup returns CDR1 SGHAT and CDR2 FQNNGV. The CDR3 totals 16 residues. With 0 bases removed from V and 3 bases from J, the gap between germline ends came to 14 bases. Here the CDR3 DNA reads TGTGCCAGCAGCTTAGATCGTGATAAGCGGTACACTGAAGCTTTCTTT. Amino acids: CASSLDRDKRYTEAFF.

This clonotype appeared many times. The chain joins TRBV12-5 to TRBJ2-7; tentative D call: TRBD1 (6 bases). The CDR3 runs 14 residues. Between the trimmed V and J ends, which lost 7 bases and 0 bases, there was a span of 13 bases. The germline gives CDR1 LGHNT, CDR2 FRNRAP. CDR3 nucleotides: TGTGCTAGTGCCCCACAGGGTCCCTCCTACGAGCAGTACTTC. Its translation: CASAPQGPSYEQYF. Full variable domain (missing parts from reference TRBV12-5 and TRBJ2-7): DARVTQTPRHKVTEMGQEVTMRCQPILGHNTVFWYRQTMMQGLELLAYFRNRAPLDDSGMPKDRFSAEMPDATLATLKIQPSEPRDSAVYFCASAPQGPSYEQYFGPGTRLTVT.

V and J are TRBV19 and TRBJ1-2, with D uncertain. V lost 3 bases and J lost 3, with 8 bases in between. Germline CDR1 and CDR2: LNHDA and SQIVND (reference sequence). The CDR3 contains 13 residues. This chain's CDR3 is CASSIDTYYGYTF. For the CDR3, the DNA is TGTGCCAGTAGTATTGACACCTACTATGGCTACACCTTC.

A word on this clonotype: It may be a read error: a sequence one base away is much more abundant. V gene TRBV7-9 combines with J gene TRBJ1-5, with a tentative D call TRBD1 (6 bases). V was cut by 1 base and J by 5 bases, with 15 bases left in between. The CDR3 totals 16 residues. CDR1 and CDR2 from the germline V gene are SEHNR and FQNEAQ (reference sequence). The CDR3 region is CASSLGQGPKDQPQHF. In DNA form, the CDR3 reads TGTGCCAGCAGCTTAGGCCAGGGGCCGAAGGATCAGCCCCAGCATTTT.

The chain combines TRBV10-1 with TRBJ2-5; D unclear. Looked up from germline, CDR1 is WNHNN and CDR2 is SYGVQD (reference sequence). V lost 6 bases to trimming and J lost 5 bases, with 13 bases between them. This CDR3 spans 13 amino acids. The CDR3 DNA follows: TGCGCCAGCAGCTCCGACGCGGCCGAGACCCAGTACTTC. Protein sequence: CASSSDAAETQYF.

The chain employs TRBV6-6 and TRBJ1-5; D is undetermined. Looked up from germline, CDR1 is MNHNY and CDR2 is SVGAGI (reference sequence). CDR3 length: 12 amino acids. V was pared by 6 bases and J by 3 bases, with 6 bases between. The CDR3 region has the DNA TGTGCCAGCAGACTCTACAATCAGCCCCAGCATTTT. Protein product: CASRLYNQPQHF.

The table lists this clonotype with a few counts. This rearrangement joins TRBV5-4 to TRBJ2-2; no clear D gene. V was clipped by 0 bases and J by 1 base, with 13 bases between them. Germline V gene lookup returns CDR1 SGHNT and CDR2 YYREEE (reference sequence). The CDR3 is 17 residues long. CDR3 nucleotides: TGTGCCAGCAGCTTGGTGATGGGGTCTCTGAACACCGGGGAGCTGTTTTTT. Its protein is CASSLVMGSLNTGELFF.

This clonotype was found many times. The chain employs TRBV27 and TRBJ1-2, with a weak D call TRBD1 (6 bases). Trimming shortened V by 2 bases and J by 5 bases, and 12 bases separated the two germline ends. The CDR3 length is 14 residues. Germline-derived CDR1 and CDR2 are MNHEY and SMNVEV (reference sequence). In nucleotides, the CDR3 is TGTGCCAGCAGTTTAAACGACGGACAGTATGGCTACACCTTC. Protein sequence: CASSLNDGQYGYTF.

In this sample, this clonotype turned up many times. The CDR3 spells CASSQGAPGAGYNEQFF. Written as DNA, the CDR3 is TGCGCCAGCAGCCAAGGGGCCCCGGGGGCCGGGTACAATGAGCAGTTCTTC. The chain couples TRBV4-3 to TRBJ2-1; D is possibly TRBD1 or TRBD2 (6 bases each). This CDR3 has 17 amino acids. Trimming took 1 base from V and 4 from J, leaving 17 bases between them. The germline V gene encodes CDR1 LGHNA and CDR2 YSLEER.

This clonotype was counted only a few times. The rearrangement uses TRBV20-1 and TRBJ2-2; TRBD1 matches 7 bases. Germline V gene data show CDR1 as DFQATT and CDR2 as SNEGSKA (reference sequence). Trimming took 3 bases from V and 4 from J; bases not matched to a gene: 8. The CDR3 contains 15 residues. CDR3 sequence (DNA): TGCAGTGCTAGTATAGGCAGGGGGTTCACCGGGGAGCTGTTTTTT. Translated: CSASIGRGFTGELFF.

This clonotype was seen ten or more times. This chain joins TRBV6-5 and TRBJ1-2, with 10 bases matching TRBD1. The CDR3 runs 15 residues. The V segment lost 6 bases and the J segment 4 bases; nucleotides outside the gene matches: 8. Germline V gene lookup returns CDR1 MNHEY and CDR2 SVGAGI. The CDR3 coding sequence is TGTGCCAGCAGCCTCGGGGGGACAGGGGTCTATGGCTACACCTTC. Translated: CASSLGGTGVYGYTF.

This clonotype was observed a handful of times. V and J are TRBV4-1 and TRBJ2-7; D gene unclear. The CDR3 is made up of 13 amino acids. Germline lookup yields CDR1 MGHRA and CDR2 YSYEKL. V gave up 0 bases and J gave up 4 bases, with 7 bases separating them. In DNA, the CDR3 is TGCGCCAGCAGCCAAGATTGGAGTTACGAGCAGTACTTC. As protein: CASSQDWSYEQYF.

This clonotype showed up just a few times. The chain recombines TRBV7-2 with TRBJ1-5; no reliable D call. V was clipped by 4 bases and J by 5 bases, with 6 bases between them. Germline V gene data show CDR1 as SGHTA and CDR2 as FQGNSA. The CDR3 spans 12 residues. DNA of the CDR3: TGTGCCAGCAGCTGGGCCGATCAGCCCCAGCATTTT. Its translation is CASSWADQPQHF.

This clonotype was picked up many times. The rearrangement uses TRBV4-1 and TRBJ2-7, with a possible D match to TRBD2 (6 bases). The ends were cut back, 6 bases at V and 4 bases at J, with 16 bases in the middle. CDR1 is MGHRA and CDR2 is YSYEKL in the germline V gene. The CDR3 loop spans 14 amino acids. The CDR3 DNA sequence: TGCGCCAGCAGACATATCGGGGGAAAATACGAGCAGTACTTC. Protein: CASRHIGGKYEQYF.

This clonotype has only a few counts. This chain connects TRBV6-5 to TRBJ1-2, with TRBD1 as a possible D gene (5 bases). The V end lost 0 bases, the J end lost 0 bases, and 11 bases lay between the germline ends. Germline V gene lookup returns CDR1 MNHEY and CDR2 SVGAGI. This CDR3 has 16 residues. The CDR3, as DNA: TGTGCCAGCAGTTACTCGGCGGACAATGCTAACTATGGCTACACCTTC. This gives the protein CASSYSADNANYGYTF.

This clonotype was counted only a few times. The chain employs TRBV7-2 and TRBJ1-6, with TRBD1 matching 8 bases. The CDR3 spans 16 residues. Trimming at V came to 5 bases and at J to 3 bases, leaving 6 bases not matched to a gene. Germline V gene sequence: CDR1 SGHTA, CDR2 FQGNSA. The chain's CDR3 is CASSPGQGLYNSPLHF. DNA for the CDR3: TGTGCCAGCAGCCCCGGACAGGGCCTCTATAATTCACCCCTCCACTTT.